The 11 T cell receptor beta chains below all came from one sample that was sequenced in a study of blood T cell repertoires in COVID-19. Measured with immunoSEQ multiplex PCR; TCRdb has only the in-frame clones, and not every one. The sample records around 73,000 clones, 60% to 80% being singletons. Material: peripheral blood. The receptors originated from a man in his 70s with COVID-19, enrolled during active disease.

The chain is built from TRBV5-1 and TRBJ2-7; 7 bases line up with TRBD1. In germline, CDR1 is SGHRS, CDR2 YFSETQ. With V trimmed by 4 bases and J by 5 bases, 6 bases remained unmatched. The CDR3 sequence is 13 residues long. The chain's CDR3 is CASSGQGVNEQYF. CDR3 sequence (DNA): TGCGCCAGCAGCGGTCAGGGGGTCAACGAGCAGTACTTC.

The chain carries TRBV6-2 or TRBV6-3 and TRBJ1-6; no firm D call. Trimming cost V 0 bases and J 10 bases, with 13 bases left between them. CDR1 is MNHEY and CDR2 is SVGEGT in the germline V gene. This CDR3 region has 15 residues. The CDR3 sequence: CASSYSAAGRSPLHF. The CDR3 DNA is TGTGCCAGCAGTTACTCTGCCGCGGGGAGATCACCCCTCCACTTT.

On this clone itself: A much larger clonotype is one base distant, so this may be a read error. Within the sample, other DNA sequences also encode this same CDR3. V usage is TRBV10-3 and J usage is TRBJ2-2; TRBD2 matches at 8 bases. Germline CDR1 reads ENHRY; CDR2 reads SYGVKD. The CDR3 length is 13 residues. CDR3 sequence reads: CAINGGAAGELFF. The CDR3 DNA sequence: TGCGCCATCAACGGGGGGGCAGCGGGGGAGCTGTTTTTT.

The CDR3 spells CASSLMGQGVGYTF. DNA of the CDR3: TGTGCCAGCAGCTTGATGGGACAGGGGGTTGGCTACACCTTC. V and J are TRBV5-5 and TRBJ1-2, with TRBD1 matching over 11 bases. J lost 7 bases, V lost 1 base, and 3 bases had no gene match. CDR3 length: 14 residues. CDR1 is SGHKS, CDR2 YYEKEE, per germline (reference sequence).

The V call is TRBV10-3, the J call TRBJ1-1; 8 bases map to TRBD1. Trimming at V came to 6 bases and at J to 1 base, leaving 4 bases not matched to a gene. The CDR3 covers 14 residues. Germline V lookup: CDR1 ENHRY, CDR2 SYGVKD. CDR3 loop: CAIRPGTGNTEAFF. The DNA of the CDR3 is TGTGCCATCAGACCCGGGACAGGGAACACTGAAGCTTTCTTT.

In its sample, this clone was seen a few times. The chain links TRBV29-1 to TRBJ2-7; D call uncertain. The germline V gene has CDR1 SQVTM and CDR2 ANQGSEA. Trimming left V 6 bases short and J 1 base short, with 16 bases between. CDR3 length equals 14 residues. CDR3 residues: CSVIKDGSSYEQYF. The CDR3 DNA reads as TGCAGCGTCATTAAAGACGGGTCTTCCTACGAGCAGTACTTC.

The rearrangement links TRBV7-6 to TRBJ2-5; TRBD2 aligns across 13 bases. CDR1 SGHVS and CDR2 FNYEAQ come from the germline V gene. The CDR3 has 18 amino acids. After removal of 5 bases from V and 0 bases from J, the junction contained 9 bases not matched to a gene. CDR3 bases: TGTGCCAGCAGCCTAGGACTAGCGGGAGCGGCGTACCAAGAGACCCAGTACTTC. It yields the protein CASSLGLAGAAYQETQYF.

V usage is TRBV9 and J usage is TRBJ2-1; D is ambiguous. The V end lost 4 bases, the J end lost 0 bases, and 17 bases lay between the germline ends. The germline V gene encodes CDR1 SGDLS and CDR2 YYNGEE. The CDR3 has 17 amino acids. Here the CDR3 DNA reads TGTGCCAGCAGCCGATTTCCGACTTCGAGCTCCTACAATGAGCAGTTCTTC. Translated, it gives CASSRFPTSSSYNEQFF.

The chain carries TRBV7-2 and TRBJ1-5; D is possibly TRBD1 (5 bases). V gave up 1 base and J gave up 5 bases, with 12 bases separating them. The germline V gene has CDR1 SGHTA and CDR2 FQGNSA. CDR3 length: 15 residues. The CDR3 DNA reads as TGTGCCAGCAGCTTAGTACGGGGGGGTGATCAGCCCCAGCATTTT. Protein product: CASSLVRGGDQPQHF.

The chain recombines TRBV5-5 with TRBJ2-3; D ambiguous. The CDR3 loop spans 14 amino acids. V was shortened by 2 bases and J by 2 bases, with 9 bases between the two germline ends. Germline V gene sequence: CDR1 SGHKS, CDR2 YYEKEE (reference sequence). The CDR3 loop is CASSLTRITDTQYF. In nucleotides, the CDR3 is TGTGCCAGCAGCTTAACGCGGATCACAGATACGCAGTATTTT.

In this sample, this clone turned up a few times. The chain uses TRBV6-4 and TRBJ2-7; TRBD2 aligns across 7 bases. J was trimmed by 3 bases and V by 4 bases; bases with no gene match: 3. CDR3 length: 13 amino acids. From germline, CDR1 is MRHNA and CDR2 SNTAGT. Here the CDR3 reads CASSAERGYEQYF. Here the CDR3 DNA reads TGTGCCAGCAGTGCAGAGCGGGGCTACGAGCAGTACTTC.